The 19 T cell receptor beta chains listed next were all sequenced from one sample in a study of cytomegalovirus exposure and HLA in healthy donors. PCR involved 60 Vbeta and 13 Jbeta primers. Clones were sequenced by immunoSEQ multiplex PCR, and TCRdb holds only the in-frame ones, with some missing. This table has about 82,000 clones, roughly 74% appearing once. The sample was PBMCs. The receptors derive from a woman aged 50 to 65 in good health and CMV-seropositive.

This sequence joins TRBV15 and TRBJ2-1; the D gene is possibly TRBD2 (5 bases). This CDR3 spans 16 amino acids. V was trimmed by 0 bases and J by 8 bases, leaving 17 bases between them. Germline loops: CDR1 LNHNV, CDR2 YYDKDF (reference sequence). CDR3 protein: CATSREDRLAGDEQFF. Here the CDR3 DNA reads TGTGCCACCAGCAGAGAGGATCGGCTAGCTGGGGATGAGCAGTTCTTC.

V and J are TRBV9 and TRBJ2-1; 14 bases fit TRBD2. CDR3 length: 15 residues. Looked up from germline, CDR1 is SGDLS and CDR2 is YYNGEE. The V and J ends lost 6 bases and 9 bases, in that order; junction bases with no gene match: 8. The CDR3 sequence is CASTGTSGSEGEQFF. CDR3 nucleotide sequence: TGTGCCAGCACCGGGACTAGCGGGAGTGAGGGTGAGCAGTTCTTC.

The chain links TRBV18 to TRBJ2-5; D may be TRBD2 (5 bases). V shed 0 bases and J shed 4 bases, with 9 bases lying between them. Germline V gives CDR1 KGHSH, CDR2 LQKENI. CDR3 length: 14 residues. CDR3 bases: TGTGCCAGCTCACCACCAGCGGACCGAGAGACCCAGTACTTC. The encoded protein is CASSPPADRETQYF.

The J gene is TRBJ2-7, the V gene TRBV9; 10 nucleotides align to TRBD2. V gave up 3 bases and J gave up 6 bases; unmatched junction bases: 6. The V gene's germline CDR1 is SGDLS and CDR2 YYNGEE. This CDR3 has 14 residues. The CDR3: CASSAASGSFEQYF. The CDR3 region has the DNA TGTGCCAGCAGCGCAGCTAGCGGGAGTTTCGAGCAGTACTTC.

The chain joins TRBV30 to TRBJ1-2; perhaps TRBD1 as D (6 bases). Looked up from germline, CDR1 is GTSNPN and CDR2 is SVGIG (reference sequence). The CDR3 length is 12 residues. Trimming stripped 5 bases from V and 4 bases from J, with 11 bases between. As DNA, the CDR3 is TGTGCCTGGGAGGACAGTGGCTATGGCTACACCTTC. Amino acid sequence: CAWEDSGYGYTF.

The CDR3 region has the DNA TGCGCCTCCAGCGGGGGCACTGTTGGAAACACCATATATTTT. It is translated as CASSGGTVGNTIYF. V usage is TRBV5-1 and J usage is TRBJ1-3, with D maybe TRBD1 (6 bases). Germline CDR1 SGHRS, CDR2 YFSETQ. This CDR3 is 14 amino acids long. Deletions cut 10 bases from V and 3 bases from J, with 17 bases between.

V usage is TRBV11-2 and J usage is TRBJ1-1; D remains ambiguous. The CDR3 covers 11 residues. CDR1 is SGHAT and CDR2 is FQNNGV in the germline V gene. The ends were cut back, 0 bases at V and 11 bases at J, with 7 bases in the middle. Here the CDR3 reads CASSLEREAFF. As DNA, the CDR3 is TGTGCCAGCAGCTTAGAAAGAGAGGCTTTCTTT.

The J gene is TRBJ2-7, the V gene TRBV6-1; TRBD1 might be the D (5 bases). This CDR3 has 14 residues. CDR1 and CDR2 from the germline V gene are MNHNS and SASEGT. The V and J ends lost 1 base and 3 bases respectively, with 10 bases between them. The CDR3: CASSEGGSYYEQYF. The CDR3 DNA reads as TGTGCCAGCAGTGAAGGGGGCAGTTACTACGAGCAGTACTTC.

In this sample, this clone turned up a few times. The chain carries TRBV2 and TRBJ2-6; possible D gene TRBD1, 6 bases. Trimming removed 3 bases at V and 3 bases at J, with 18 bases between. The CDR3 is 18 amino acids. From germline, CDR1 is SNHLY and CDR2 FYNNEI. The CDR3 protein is CASSDLVAGVSGANVLTF. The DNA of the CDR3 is TGTGCCAGCAGTGATTTAGTGGCAGGGGTTAGTGGGGCCAACGTCCTGACTTTC.

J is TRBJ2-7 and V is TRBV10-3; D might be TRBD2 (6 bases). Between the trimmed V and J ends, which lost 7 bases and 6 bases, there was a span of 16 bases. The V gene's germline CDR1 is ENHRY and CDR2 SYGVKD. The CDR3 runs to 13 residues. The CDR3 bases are TGTGCCATCAAGGTGGACGGGGGTCTCGAGCAGTACTTC. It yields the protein CAIKVDGGLEQYF.

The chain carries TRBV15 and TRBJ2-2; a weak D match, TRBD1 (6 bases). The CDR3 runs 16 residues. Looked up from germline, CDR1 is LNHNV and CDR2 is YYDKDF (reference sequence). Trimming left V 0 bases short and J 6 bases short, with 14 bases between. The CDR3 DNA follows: TGTGCCACCAGCAGAGATCACGCGACAGGCGCCGGGGAGCTGTTTTTT. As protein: CATSRDHATGAGELFF.

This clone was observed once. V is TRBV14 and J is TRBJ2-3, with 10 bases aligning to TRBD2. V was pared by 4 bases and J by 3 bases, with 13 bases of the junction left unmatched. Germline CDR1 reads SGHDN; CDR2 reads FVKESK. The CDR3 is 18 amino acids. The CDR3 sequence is CASSPPGSSGSWTDTQYF. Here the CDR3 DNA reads TGTGCCAGCAGCCCCCCCGGGTCTAGCGGGAGTTGGACAGATACGCAGTATTTT. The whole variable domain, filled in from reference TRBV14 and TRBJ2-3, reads EAGVTQFPSHSVIEKGQTVTLRCDPISGHDNLYWYRRVMGKEIKFLLHFVKESKQDESGMPNNRFLAERTGGTYSTLKVQPAELEDSGVYFCASSPPGSSGSWTDTQYFGPGTRLTVL.

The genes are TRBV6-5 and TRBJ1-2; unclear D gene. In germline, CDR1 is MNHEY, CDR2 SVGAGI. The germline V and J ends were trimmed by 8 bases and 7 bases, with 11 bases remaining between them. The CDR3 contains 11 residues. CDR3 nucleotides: TGTGCCAGCCTTTCCGCGGGTGGCTACACCTTC. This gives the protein CASLSAGGYTF.

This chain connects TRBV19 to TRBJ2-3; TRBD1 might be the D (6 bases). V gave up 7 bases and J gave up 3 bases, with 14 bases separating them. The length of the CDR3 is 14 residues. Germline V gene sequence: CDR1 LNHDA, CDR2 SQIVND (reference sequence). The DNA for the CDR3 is TGTGCCAGTAAAAGACAGGCGCTGACAGATACGCAGTATTTT. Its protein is CASKRQALTDTQYF.

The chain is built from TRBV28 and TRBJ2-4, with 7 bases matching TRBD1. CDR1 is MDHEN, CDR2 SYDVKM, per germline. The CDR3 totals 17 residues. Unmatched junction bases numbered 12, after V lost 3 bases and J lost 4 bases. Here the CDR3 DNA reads TGTGCCAGCAGTTTGTCCCCCAAAGGACAGGAGAAAAACATTCAGTACTTC. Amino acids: CASSLSPKGQEKNIQYF.

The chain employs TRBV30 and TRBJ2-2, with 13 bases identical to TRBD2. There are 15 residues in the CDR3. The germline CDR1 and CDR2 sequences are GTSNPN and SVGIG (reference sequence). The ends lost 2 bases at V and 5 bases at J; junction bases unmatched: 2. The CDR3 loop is CAWSSTSGRTGELFF. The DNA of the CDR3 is TGTGCCTGGAGTTCGACTAGCGGGAGGACCGGGGAGCTGTTTTTT.

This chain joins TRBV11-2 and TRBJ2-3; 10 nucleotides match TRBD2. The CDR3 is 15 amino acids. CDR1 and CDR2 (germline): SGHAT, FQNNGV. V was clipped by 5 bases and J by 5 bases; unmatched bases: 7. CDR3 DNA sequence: TGTGCCAGCAGCACTAGCGGGATGGCGATAGATACGCAGTATTTT. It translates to CASSTSGMAIDTQYF.

The DNA of the CDR3 is TGTGCCAGCAGGGGACAGGGGTCCTACGAGCAGTACTTC. Protein sequence: CASRGQGSYEQYF. This chain uses TRBV7-9 with TRBJ2-7; 10 bases agree with TRBD1. The V segment lost 6 bases and the J segment 1 base; nucleotides outside the gene matches: 0. CDR3 length equals 13 residues. Germline CDR1 and CDR2: SEHNR and FQNEAQ (reference sequence).

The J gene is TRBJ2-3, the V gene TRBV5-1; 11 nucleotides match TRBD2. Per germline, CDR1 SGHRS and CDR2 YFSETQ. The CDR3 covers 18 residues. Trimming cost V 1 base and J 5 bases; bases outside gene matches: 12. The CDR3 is CASSLPSASGRTIDTQYF. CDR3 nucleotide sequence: TGCGCCAGCAGCTTGCCCTCGGCTAGCGGGAGGACGATAGATACGCAGTATTTT.